This TCR beta chain was captured by sequencing in a study of blood T cells in healthy people across ages. Overall study context: Through template switching, about one barcoded beta molecule was captured per two T cells, as measured in model experiments.

Points from the study as a whole: The recorded TCR beta diversity per million T cells decreased in a roughly linear manner with age. In the absence of known donor CMV status, changes in expanded clonotypes were possibly confounded.

CDR3 length: 15 residues. Deletions cut 5 bases from V and 1 base from J, with 14 bases between. For the second PCR, which ran for 7 to 11 cycles, a sample-barcoded 5' primer and a J-beta primer mix were used. Every cDNA molecule carried a tag from a template-switch adaptor bearing 12 random nucleotides. From the 5' RACE reads, TCRdb called clonotypes with MiXCR, one entry per CDR3 protein. This sample has hundreds of thousands of distinct CDR3 sequences; 56% occur once, and the top ten carry roughly 26%. The table lists this clonotype with many counts. Its target is unknown. The source material was blood. The chain has TRBV12-3 or TRBV12-4 and TRBJ2-5, with a possible D match to TRBD2 (7 bases). This receptor was identified in a middle-aged man in good health. CDR3 protein: CASSPGRGGQETQYF. CDR3 nucleotides: TGTGCCAGCAGTCCTGGTAGGGGGGGCCAAGAGACCCAGTACTTC.